This is a list of T cell receptor beta chains from one sample in a study of shared clonotypes between healthy human individuals. Method: immunoSEQ multiplex PCR; TCRdb's copy keeps in-frame clones and lacks some. This sample carries more than 1.2 million clones, approximately 98.5% of them seen once, and the ten largest clones take roughly 0.36%. The sequenced material came from naive CD4+ T cells sorted from blood. The origin of the receptors is a man aged 25 to 40 in good health. CDR3s include the opening cysteine and the closing phenylalanine or tryptophan. The order of the fields is D gene, clone size, V gene, J gene, CDR3 DNA, CDR3 protein. D genes are given only for firm matches. Expanded clones are given a class, and other clones once, few, many or no size at all.

D gene: TRBD1
clone size: -
V gene: TRBV19
J gene: TRBJ2-7
CDR3 DNA: TGTGCCAGTAGCTCAGGACAGGCTGTGGGCTACGAGCAGTACTTC
CDR3 protein: CASSSGQAVGYEQYF

D gene: -
clone size: once
V gene: TRBV9
J gene: TRBJ1-1
CDR3 DNA: TGTGCCAGCAGCGTAGCTGGAATGAACACTGAAGCTTTCTTT
CDR3 protein: CASSVAGMNTEAFF

D gene: -
clone size: -
V gene: TRBV21-1
J gene: TRBJ1-1
CDR3 DNA: TGTGCCAGCAGCGAATATAACACTGAAGCTTTCTTT
CDR3 protein: CASSEYNTEAFF

D gene: TRBD2
clone size: -
V gene: TRBV27
J gene: TRBJ2-1
CDR3 DNA: TGTGCCAGCACCACCCTTTTGGATGGAAGACTAGCGGAGACGTTTAACAATGAGCAGTTCTTC
CDR3 protein: CASTTLLDGRLAETFNNEQFF

D gene: TRBD1
clone size: -
V gene: TRBV5-5
J gene: TRBJ1-4
CDR3 DNA: TGTGCCAGCAGTTCCGGGACAGGGGATGAAAAACTGTTTTTT
CDR3 protein: CASSSGTGDEKLFF

D gene: TRBD1
clone size: -
V gene: TRBV6-5
J gene: TRBJ2-3
CDR3 DNA: TGTGCCAGCAGTCGACAGGGGAGCACAGATACGCAGTATTTT
CDR3 protein: CASSRQGSTDTQYF

D gene: TRBD1
clone size: -
V gene: TRBV19
J gene: TRBJ2-5
CDR3 DNA: TGTGCCAGTAGCGGGACAGTTGGGTGGGAGACCCAGTACTTC
CDR3 protein: CASSGTVGWETQYF

D gene: TRBD1
clone size: -
V gene: TRBV6-6
J gene: TRBJ2-7
CDR3 DNA: TGTGCCAGCAGTTTCCGGGACAGTTTCTACGAGCAGTACTTC
CDR3 protein: CASSFRDSFYEQYF

D gene: TRBD1
clone size: -
V gene: TRBV5-8
J gene: TRBJ2-3
CDR3 DNA: TGTGCCAGCAGCGACGGACAGGGGGAGGTAGATACGCAGTATTTT
CDR3 protein: CASSDGQGEVDTQYF

D gene: -
clone size: -
V gene: TRBV7-2
J gene: TRBJ1-5
CDR3 DNA: TGTGCCAGCAGCTTAGAACCCCAGGGCAATCAGCCCCAGCATTTT
CDR3 protein: CASSLEPQGNQPQHF

D gene: -
clone size: -
V gene: TRBV18
J gene: TRBJ2-3
CDR3 DNA: TGTGCCAGCTCACCACCGGGTGTTCCAGCGGAGGGTCCAGATACGCAGTATTTT
CDR3 protein: CASSPPGVPAEGPDTQYF

D gene: -
clone size: -
V gene: TRBV7-2
J gene: TRBJ2-7
CDR3 DNA: TGTGCCAGCAGCTTAGAAAGCCACGGGGAGCAGTACTTC
CDR3 protein: CASSLESHGEQYF

D gene: -
clone size: -
V gene: TRBV18
J gene: TRBJ2-7
CDR3 DNA: TGTGCCAGCTCACCAGGTGGAGTACGACGGTACGAGCAGTACTTC
CDR3 protein: CASSPGGVRRYEQYF

D gene: -
clone size: -
V gene: TRBV11-2
J gene: TRBJ1-3
CDR3 DNA: TGTGCCCTACACGAGCTCTCTGGAAACACCATATATTTT
CDR3 protein: CALHELSGNTIYF

D gene: -
clone size: -
V gene: TRBV7-3
J gene: TRBJ2-3
CDR3 DNA: TGTGCCAGCAGCTTAGGCCCAGCGGGCGGCACAGATACGCAGTATTTT
CDR3 protein: CASSLGPAGGTDTQYF

D gene: -
clone size: -
V gene: TRBV18
J gene: TRBJ1-3
CDR3 DNA: TGTGCCAGCTCAGTGCTAGACTCTGGAAACACCATATATTTT
CDR3 protein: CASSVLDSGNTIYF

D gene: -
clone size: -
V gene: TRBV5-1
J gene: TRBJ1-2
CDR3 DNA: TGCGCCAGCAGCCCGGAGGCAGGAAGCTATGGCTACACCTTC
CDR3 protein: CASSPEAGSYGYTF

D gene: -
clone size: -
V gene: TRBV7-9
J gene: TRBJ2-2
CDR3 DNA: TGTGCCAGCAGCCACCGGGAGCTGAGCACCGGGGAGCTGTTTTTT
CDR3 protein: CASSHRELSTGELFF

D gene: -
clone size: -
V gene: TRBV11-2
J gene: TRBJ2-1
CDR3 DNA: TGTGCCAGCAGCTTAGGCCCCATAAGAAGTGCGGAGGTTAGGGGTGAGCAGTTCTTC
CDR3 protein: CASSLGPIRSAEVRGEQFF

D gene: TRBD2
clone size: -
V gene: TRBV7-9
J gene: TRBJ2-5
CDR3 DNA: TGTGCCAGCAGCTGGACCGGGACTAGCGGGGGAATTTTTTGGGAGACCCAGTACTTC
CDR3 protein: CASSWTGTSGGIFWETQYF

D gene: -
clone size: -
V gene: TRBV9
J gene: TRBJ2-3
CDR3 DNA: TGTGCCAGCAGCGTAGGCTCTAGCGTTAGCACAGATACGCAGTATTTT
CDR3 protein: CASSVGSSVSTDTQYF

D gene: -
clone size: -
V gene: TRBV11-2
J gene: TRBJ2-7
CDR3 DNA: TGTGCCAGCAGCTCTCGGGACGGTGCCTACGAGCAGTACTTC
CDR3 protein: CASSSRDGAYEQYF

D gene: TRBD2
clone size: -
V gene: TRBV14
J gene: TRBJ2-7
CDR3 DNA: TGTGCCAGCAGCCTCCCGGGACTAGCGTTCCGCGAGCAGTACTTC
CDR3 protein: CASSLPGLAFREQYF

D gene: TRBD2
clone size: -
V gene: TRBV30
J gene: TRBJ2-7
CDR3 DNA: TGTGCCTGGAGCCTAGGCGGGAGTTCTCACGAGCAGTACTTC
CDR3 protein: CAWSLGGSSHEQYF

D gene: TRBD1
clone size: -
V gene: TRBV19
J gene: TRBJ2-7
CDR3 DNA: TGTGCCAGTACCTCCGGGACAGGGGGCCCCTACGAGCAGTACTTC
CDR3 protein: CASTSGTGGPYEQYF

D gene: -
clone size: -
V gene: TRBV7-3
J gene: TRBJ2-6
CDR3 DNA: TGTGCCAGCAGCCTACCGGCGAGTGGGGCCAACGTCCTGACTTTC
CDR3 protein: CASSLPASGANVLTF

D gene: -
clone size: -
V gene: TRBV7-2
J gene: TRBJ2-1
CDR3 DNA: TGTGCCAGCAGCTTCGCGTTATTGAGATACAATGAGCAGTTCTTC
CDR3 protein: CASSFALLRYNEQFF

D gene: TRBD2
clone size: once
V gene: TRBV15
J gene: TRBJ2-3
CDR3 DNA: TGTGCCACCAGCAGAGGCCTTAAGACTAGCGGGAGTGTGGATACGCAGTATTTT
CDR3 protein: CATSRGLKTSGSVDTQYF

D gene: -
clone size: -
V gene: TRBV7-7
J gene: TRBJ2-1
CDR3 DNA: TGTGCTAGCAGTTCAGCCCGGGGGTCTGCCTACAATGAGCAGTTCTTC
CDR3 protein: CASSSARGSAYNEQFF

D gene: -
clone size: -
V gene: TRBV28
J gene: TRBJ1-2
CDR3 DNA: TGTGCCAGCAGTTTATCAGACTATGGCTACACCTTC
CDR3 protein: CASSLSDYGYTF

D gene: -
clone size: -
V gene: TRBV9
J gene: TRBJ1-4
CDR3 DNA: TGTGCCAGCAGCGTAGAACAGGGTTCTCATGAAAAACTGTTTTTT
CDR3 protein: CASSVEQGSHEKLFF

D gene: TRBD2
clone size: -
V gene: TRBV5-1
J gene: TRBJ2-7
CDR3 DNA: TGCGCCAGCAGGCGGGAGTCTACCTACGAGCAGTACTTC
CDR3 protein: CASRRESTYEQYF

D gene: TRBD1
clone size: -
V gene: TRBV5-4
J gene: TRBJ2-5
CDR3 DNA: TGTGCCAGCAGCTTGAGAGGACAGGGACCGCAAGAGGAGACCCAGTACTTC
CDR3 protein: CASSLRGQGPQEETQYF

D gene: TRBD2
clone size: -
V gene: TRBV18
J gene: TRBJ2-3
CDR3 DNA: TGTGCCAGCTCACCGATGACTAGCGGGAGTGGAGATACGCAGTATTTT
CDR3 protein: CASSPMTSGSGDTQYF